Listed here are 5 T cell receptor beta chains from one sample, sequenced in a study of cytomegalovirus exposure and HLA in healthy donors. The PCR used 60 Vbeta and 13 Jbeta primers. Sequencing was performed with immunoSEQ multiplex PCR; in TCRdb, only in-frame clones are kept and a portion is missing. The sample yields 130,000 or so clones, about 64% seen once. The sequenced sample was PBMCs. These receptor sequences come from a woman in her thirties or forties in good health and CMV-seronegative.

This clone was seen only a few times. The V gene is TRBV7-3, the J gene TRBJ2-5; 13 bases agree with TRBD2. CDR1 and CDR2 (germline): SGHTA, FQGTGA. The CDR3 is made up of 14 amino acids. The ends lost 5 bases at V and 9 bases at J; junction bases unmatched: 6. CDR3 sequence: CASSPTSGGAPQYF. The CDR3 nucleotides are TGTGCCAGCAGCCCCACTAGCGGGGGGGCCCCCCAGTACTTC.

This clone has more than one count but fewer than ten. The chain has TRBV19 and TRBJ1-2; 7 positions match TRBD1. From germline, CDR1 is LNHDA and CDR2 SQIVND (reference sequence). This CDR3 has 15 amino acids. The V segment lost 3 bases and the J segment 4 bases; nucleotides outside the gene matches: 8. The CDR3 is CASSIGAGGSYGYTF. The CDR3 DNA is TGTGCCAGTAGTATCGGGGCAGGGGGTTCCTATGGCTACACCTTC. Combining the CDR3 with reference TRBV19 and TRBJ1-2 gives the whole variable domain DGGITQSPKYLFRKEGQNVTLSCEQNLNHDAMYWYRQDPGQGLRLIYYSQIVNDFQKGDIAEGYSVSREKKESFPLTVTSAQKNPTAFYLCASSIGAGGSYGYTFGSGTRLTVV.

The chain combines TRBV27 with TRBJ1-5; a weak D match, TRBD1 (5 bases). The length of the CDR3 is 13 residues. With 3 bases removed from V and 6 bases from J, the gap between germline ends came to 9 bases. Per germline, CDR1 MNHEY and CDR2 SMNVEV (reference sequence). The CDR3, as DNA: TGTGCCAGCAGTTTTTCCCAGGGTCAGCCCCAGCATTTT. It translates to CASSFSQGQPQHF.

The chain couples TRBV19 to TRBJ1-1; 7 nucleotides match TRBD1. This CDR3 comprises 13 residues. The V gene end was trimmed by 10 bases and the J gene end by 0 bases; junction bases not matched to a gene: 5. Germline V gene data show CDR1 as LNHDA and CDR2 as SQIVND (reference sequence). CDR3 nucleotide sequence: TGTGCCACCCAGGGACAGTTGAACACTGAAGCTTTCTTT. This translates into CATQGQLNTEAFF.

This clone has a handful of counts. The chain employs TRBV4-1 and TRBJ2-3, with a tentative D call TRBD1 (6 bases). V was pared by 4 bases and J by 5 bases, with 10 bases between. Germline CDR1 is MGHRA and CDR2 is YSYEKL. The CDR3 length is 13 residues. CDR3 sequence: CASSLTGLDTQYF. The CDR3 DNA is TGCGCCAGCAGCCTTACAGGGTTAGATACGCAGTATTTT.